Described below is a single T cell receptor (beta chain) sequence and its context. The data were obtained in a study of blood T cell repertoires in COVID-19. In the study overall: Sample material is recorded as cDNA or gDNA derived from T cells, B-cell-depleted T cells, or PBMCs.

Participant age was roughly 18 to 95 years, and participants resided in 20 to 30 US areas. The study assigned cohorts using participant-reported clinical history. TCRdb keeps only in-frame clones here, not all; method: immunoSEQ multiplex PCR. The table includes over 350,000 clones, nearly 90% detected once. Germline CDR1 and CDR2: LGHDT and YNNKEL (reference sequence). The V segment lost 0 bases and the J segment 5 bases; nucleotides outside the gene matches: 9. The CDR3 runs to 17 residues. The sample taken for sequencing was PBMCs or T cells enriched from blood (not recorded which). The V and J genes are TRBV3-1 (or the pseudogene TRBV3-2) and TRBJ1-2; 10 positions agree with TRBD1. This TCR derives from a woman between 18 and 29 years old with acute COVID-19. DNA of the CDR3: TGTGCCAGCAGCCAAGATTTGGAGACAGGGGGCGGGTATGGCTACACCTTC. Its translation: CASSQDLETGGGYGYTF.